The 25 T cell receptor beta chains given below trace back to one sample, sequenced in a study of shared clonotypes between healthy human individuals. Sequencing used immunoSEQ multiplex PCR; TCRdb keeps in-frame clones, though not all of them. Of 2 million to 2.5 million clones listed, approximately 95% are singletons. Sequencing was performed on naive CD4+ T cells sorted from blood. The subset here: CD45RA+ positively selected. These receptors all stem from a man between 18 and 29 years old in good health.

CDR3 coding DNA: TGTGCCAGCAGCCAGGGCGGGGTAGAAGAGACCCAGTACTTC. Its translation is CASSQGGVEETQYF. The chain couples TRBV5-4 to TRBJ2-5; TRBD2 is a possible D gene (6 bases). Germline-derived CDR1 and CDR2 are SGHNT and YYREEE (reference sequence). The CDR3 has 14 amino acids. The germline V and J ends were trimmed by 4 bases and 3 bases, with 13 bases remaining between them.

Notes on this clone: The same CDR3 also results from other DNA sequences found in this sample. Here the CDR3 reads CASSPGPSYEQYF. CDR3 sequence (DNA): TGTGCCAGCTCACCAGGACCGTCCTACGAGCAGTACTTC. The V call is TRBV18, the J call TRBJ2-7; the D is unclear. The germline gives CDR1 KGHSH, CDR2 LQKENI. This CDR3 region has 13 residues. V was pared by 2 bases and J by 1 base, with 6 bases between.

The chain couples TRBV7-2 to TRBJ2-7, with 10 bases lining up with TRBD2. V lost 2 bases and J lost 2; bases outside the gene matches: 9. Germline values: CDR1 SGHTA, CDR2 FQGNSA. The CDR3 sequence is 17 residues long. CDR3 nucleotides: TGTGCCAGCAGCTTACAACTAGCGGGAACTATTACCTACGAGCAGTACTTC. Amino acid sequence: CASSLQLAGTITYEQYF.

V and J are TRBV7-6 and TRBJ2-7; the match to TRBD1 covers 7 bases. This CDR3 comprises 12 residues. The V segment lost 4 bases and the J segment 3 bases; nucleotides outside the gene matches: 0. Germline V gives CDR1 SGHVS, CDR2 FNYEAQ. CDR3 nucleotides: TGTGCCAGCAGCTACAGGGGCTACGAGCAGTACTTC. Protein: CASSYRGYEQYF.

This CDR3 reads CSAHMNNEQFF. CDR3 coding DNA: TGCAGTGCTCACATGAACAATGAGCAGTTCTTC. The V and J genes are TRBV20-1 and TRBJ2-1, with unresolved D. Deletions cut 5 bases from V and 5 bases from J, with 7 bases between. The germline V gene has CDR1 DFQATT and CDR2 SNEGSKA (reference sequence). The CDR3 runs 11 residues.

This sequence joins TRBV27 and TRBJ2-7, with unresolved D. V shed 5 bases and J shed 5 bases, with 10 bases lying between them. The CDR3 spans 12 residues. CDR1 MNHEY and CDR2 SMNVEV come from the germline V gene (reference sequence). Here the CDR3 reads CASSRVGDEQYF. The CDR3 nucleotides are TGTGCCAGCAGTAGGGTCGGCGACGAGCAGTACTTC.

This chain links TRBV29-1 with TRBJ1-2, with 11 bases aligning to TRBD1. CDR3 length: 13 amino acids. Looked up from germline, CDR1 is SQVTM and CDR2 is ANQGSEA. Unmatched junction bases numbered 4, after V lost 7 bases and J lost 3 bases. CDR3 DNA sequence: TGCAGCGGTAGGGGACAGGGGGACTATGGCTACACCTTC. It yields the protein CSGRGQGDYGYTF.

This chain links TRBV11-1 with TRBJ2-1; 12 bases align to TRBD2. This CDR3 spans 16 amino acids. Germline CDR1 reads SGHAT; CDR2 reads FQDESV (reference sequence). V lost 3 bases to trimming and J lost 5 bases; unmatched junction nucleotides: 5. The CDR3 nucleotides read TGTGCCAGCAGCTTGACTAGCGGGGGAGCAGACAATGAGCAGTTCTTC. Its translation is CASSLTSGGADNEQFF.

The chain links TRBV4-3 to TRBJ2-4, with no clear D. V was clipped by 0 bases and J by 5 bases, with 5 bases between them. There are 13 residues in the CDR3. Germline CDR1 is LGHNA and CDR2 is YSLEER. DNA of the CDR3: TGCGCCAGCAGCCAAGATCGGGAAAACATTCAGTACTTC. This sequence encodes CASSQDRENIQYF.

The rearrangement joins TRBV18 to TRBJ1-2, with D perhaps TRBD1 (5 bases). This CDR3 comprises 12 residues. Per the germline V gene, CDR1 is KGHSH and CDR2 is LQKENI. The V and J ends lost 6 bases and 3 bases respectively, with 8 bases between them. CDR3 DNA sequence: TGTGCCAGCTCGCTAGGGGACTATGGCTACACCTTC. Its protein product is CASSLGDYGYTF. Full variable domain (missing parts from reference TRBV18 and TRBJ1-2): NAGVMQNPRHLVRRRGQEARLRCSPMKGHSHVYWYRQLPEEGLKFMVYLQKENIIDESGMPKERFSAEFPKEGPSILRIQQVVRGDSAAYFCASSLGDYGYTFGSGTRLTVV.

V and J are TRBV28 and TRBJ2-7; D remains unclear. V lost 4 bases, J lost 5 bases, and 9 bases lay in between. CDR3 size: 12 residues. CDR1 is MDHEN, CDR2 SYDVKM, per germline. The CDR3 sequence is CASSYGWDEQYF. The CDR3, as DNA: TGTGCCAGCAGTTATGGGTGGGACGAGCAGTACTTC. Full variable domain (missing parts from reference TRBV28 and TRBJ2-7): DVKVTQSSRYLVKRTGEKVFLECVQDMDHENMFWYRQDPGLGLRLIYFSYDVKMKEKGDIPEGYSVSREKKERFSLILESASTNQTSMYLCASSYGWDEQYFGPGTRLTVT.

V gene TRBV2 combines with J gene TRBJ2-5; 10 bases match TRBD2. CDR1 and CDR2 from the germline V gene are SNHLY and FYNNEI. The V segment lost 8 bases and the J segment 2 bases; nucleotides outside the gene matches: 11. The CDR3 is 16 amino acids. The CDR3 loop is CASGTYLAGVQETQYF. DNA of the CDR3: TGTGCCAGCGGGACCTACCTAGCGGGGGTTCAAGAGACCCAGTACTTC. The entire variable domain, with the rest obtained from reference TRBV2 and TRBJ2-5, is as follows: EPEVTQTPSHQVTQMGQEVILRCVPISNHLYFYWYRQILGQKVEFLVSFYNNEISEKSEIFDDQFSVERPDGSNFTLKIRSTKLEDSAMYFCASGTYLAGVQETQYFGPGTRLLVL.

The chain uses TRBV7-9 and TRBJ1-5; D might be TRBD1 (5 bases). The CDR3 extends over 12 amino acids. V lost 5 bases to trimming and J lost 9 bases, with 11 bases between them. Germline values: CDR1 SEHNR, CDR2 FQNEAQ (reference sequence). The CDR3 protein is CASSPGGTPQHF. In DNA form, the CDR3 reads TGTGCCAGCAGCCCTGGGGGTACGCCCCAGCATTTT.

The chain combines TRBV19 with TRBJ2-5; a possible D gene is TRBD2 (6 bases). V lost 0 bases and J 5 bases, leaving 19 bases between the germline ends. The length of the CDR3 is 17 residues. Germline lookup yields CDR1 LNHDA and CDR2 SQIVND (reference sequence). This CDR3 is CASSIDKSVPGVETQYF. CDR3 coding DNA: TGTGCCAGTAGTATAGATAAAAGCGTTCCGGGGGTGGAGACCCAGTACTTC.

This clone occurred once. The DNA for the CDR3 is TGTGCCACCAGTAATTACAGAAACCAAGAGACCCAGTACTTC. Amino acids: CATSNYRNQETQYF. The gene calls are TRBV15 and TRBJ2-5; no clear D gene. V lost 6 bases and J lost 0, with 11 bases in between. This CDR3 is 14 amino acids long. Germline values: CDR1 LNHNV, CDR2 YYDKDF (reference sequence).

The chain has TRBV7-9 and TRBJ2-1; possibly TRBD2 for D (5 bases). The V gene's germline CDR1 is SEHNR and CDR2 FQNEAQ (reference sequence). This CDR3 comprises 12 residues. V was cut by 4 bases and J by 9 bases, with 10 bases left in between. The CDR3 sequence is CASSSRTGEQFF. CDR3 DNA: TGTGCCAGCAGCTCACGGACTGGTGAGCAGTTCTTC.

About this clone: A junction boundary mismatches the germline segment, possibly from a read error. V gene TRBV7-7 combines with J gene TRBJ2-2; the D gene is possibly TRBD2 (6 bases). CDR3 length: 15 residues. Germline CDR1 is SSHAT and CDR2 is FNYEAQ (reference sequence). The CDR3 region is CASSRLVSGTGELFF. CDR3 nucleotides: TGTGCTAGCAGCCGACTAGTTTCCGGCACCGGGGAGCTGTTTTTT.

This rearrangement joins TRBV28 to TRBJ2-1; tentatively, D is TRBD1 or TRBD2 (6 bases each). The CDR3 runs 12 residues. Germline CDR1 and CDR2: MDHEN and SYDVKM. Trimming cost V 10 bases and J 9 bases, with 16 bases left between them. CDR3 coding DNA: TGTGCCACCCTACAGGGAGGAGGTGAGCAGTTCTTC. This gives the protein CATLQGGGEQFF.

This sequence joins TRBV6-1 and TRBJ2-7; unclear D gene. Trimming stripped 9 bases from V and 0 bases from J, with 9 bases between. CDR3 size: 12 residues. Per germline, CDR1 MNHNS and CDR2 SASEGT. The CDR3 sequence: CASRWSSYEQYF. The CDR3 nucleotides read TGTGCCAGTAGGTGGTCCTCCTACGAGCAGTACTTC.

This clone was picked up one time. The chain couples TRBV6-4 to TRBJ1-1, with 11 bases aligning to TRBD1. In germline, CDR1 is MRHNA, CDR2 SNTAGT. Unmatched junction bases numbered 10, after V lost 5 bases and J lost 5 bases. CDR3 size: 16 residues. CDR3 protein: CASSRTGGRGRTEAFF. The CDR3 DNA follows: TGTGCCAGCAGTCGGACAGGGGGCCGGGGTCGAACTGAAGCTTTCTTT.

The chain joins TRBV6-5 to TRBJ1-2, with D perhaps TRBD1 (5 bases). The CDR3 length is 13 residues. In germline, CDR1 is MNHEY, CDR2 SVGAGI. V shed 6 bases and J shed 4 bases, with 12 bases lying between them. The CDR3 DNA sequence: TGTGCCAGCAGCCCGGACACCGCCTATGGCTACACCTTC. Residues: CASSPDTAYGYTF.

V usage is TRBV5-1 and J usage is TRBJ1-1; 7 bases map to TRBD1. CDR3 size: 14 residues. CDR1 and CDR2 (germline): SGHRS, YFSETQ. The ends lost 4 bases at V and 1 base at J; junction bases unmatched: 4. The DNA for the CDR3 is TGCGCCAGCAGCACAGGGGAGGGGAACACTGAAGCTTTCTTT. Translated, it gives CASSTGEGNTEAFF.

The chain has TRBV30 and TRBJ2-1, with TRBD2 identical over 12 bases. V was pared by 7 bases and J by 9 bases, with 10 bases of the junction left unmatched. The CDR3 is 14 residues long. Germline loops: CDR1 GTSNPN, CDR2 SVGIG (reference sequence). CDR3 sequence reads: CAFQTSGSLGEQFF. CDR3 bases: TGTGCCTTCCAGACTAGCGGGAGTTTAGGTGAGCAGTTCTTC.

The chain recombines TRBV7-2 with TRBJ1-6; a weak D match, TRBD1 (5 bases). The ends were cut back, 7 bases at V and 3 bases at J, with 13 bases in the middle. Germline V gene data show CDR1 as SGHTA and CDR2 as FQGNSA. The CDR3 sequence is 15 residues long. CDR3: CASTSAGRYNSPLHF. The CDR3 region has the DNA TGTGCCAGCACCTCCGCGGGACGCTATAATTCACCCCTCCACTTT.

The rearrangement uses TRBV15 and TRBJ2-1, with 9 nucleotides matching TRBD1. The CDR3 runs 15 residues. Germline V gene data show CDR1 as LNHNV and CDR2 as YYDKDF (reference sequence). Losses at the gene ends were 8 bases for V and 1 base for J; bases not matched to a gene: 6. The DNA of the CDR3 is TGTGCCACCTCCGAGACAGGGGGGTCCTACAATGAGCAGTTCTTC. It is translated as CATSETGGSYNEQFF.